A selection of T cell receptor beta chains follows, all from one sample in a study of T-cell memory formation after mild COVID-19. MiXCR, run by TCRdb on the 5' RACE reads, gives a single entry per CDR3 protein. In the table there are 250,000 to 300,000 distinct CDR3 sequences, about 16% of which are singletons. Sequencing was carried out using PBMCs or a T cell subset sorted from them (not recorded which). These receptors were obtained from a man aged 18 to 30 who had mild COVID-19 (a few samples of this study predate the infection). Cell type and time point are not known. Both conserved end residues are part of each CDR3. Fields, in order: CDR3 DNA, CDR3 protein, D gene, V gene, clone size, J gene. D genes are given only for firm matches. Some rows have no size entry. The others give once, few or many, or a class for an expanded clone.

TGCAGTGCTACCGGGACAGGGGCACACTATGGCTACACCTTC,CSATGTGAHYGYTF,TRBD1,TRBV20-1,few,TRBJ1-2
TGTGCCTGGAGTGTACTCTGGACTGAAGCTTTCTTT,CAWSVLWTEAFF,.,TRBV30,few,TRBJ1-1
TGTGCCAGCAGCTTAATTTTGCTCCGGGGGGCCAACGTCCTGACTTTC,CASSLILLRGANVLTF,.,TRBV7-6,few,TRBJ2-6
TGTGCCAGCAGTTTACAGGACGGAGAGACCCAGTACTTC,CASSLQDGETQYF,.,TRBV12-3/TRBV12-4,.,TRBJ2-5
TGCGCCAGCAGCCAAGTCCAGGGGGCCGAGCAGTACTTC,CASSQVQGAEQYF,TRBD1,TRBV4-1,few,TRBJ2-7
TGTGCCAGCGTCGGGCTAGCGGGGGGGACAGATACGCAGTATTTT,CASVGLAGGTDTQYF,TRBD2,TRBV7-9,.,TRBJ2-3
TGCGCCAGCAGCTTGACGGGGGGGCGATATACGCAGTATTTT,CASSLTGGRYTQYF,TRBD2,TRBV5-1,.,TRBJ2-3
TGTGCCAGCAGCCAAGTCGACCGTCAGCCCCAGCATTTT,CASSQVDRQPQHF,.,TRBV7-8,.,TRBJ1-5
TGCAGTGCTAGGTCCTGGAGGGGGGCAGGTGAAGCTTTCTTT,CSARSWRGAGEAFF,.,TRBV20-1,.,TRBJ1-1
TGCGCCAGCAGCCAAGATTGGGCCGGGCAGCCCCAGCATTTT,CASSQDWAGQPQHF,.,TRBV4-3,.,TRBJ1-5
TGCGCCAGCAGCTTGGGGACGAGAACCGGGGAGCTGTTTTTT,CASSLGTRTGELFF,.,TRBV5-1,.,TRBJ2-2
TGTGCCAGCAGCTCTCGAGGGACAGGGATAGGGCCCCAGCATTTT,CASSSRGTGIGPQHF,TRBD1,TRBV7-9,few,TRBJ1-5
TGCGCCAGCAGCCAAGTGGGACAGGGGAAGCGGTTCTTC,CASSQVGQGKRFF,TRBD1,TRBV4-1,few,TRBJ2-1
TGCAGCGAACTAGCGGGGGGAGCATTGAACATTCAGTACTTC,CSELAGGALNIQYF,TRBD2,TRBV20-1,.,TRBJ2-4
TGCGCCAGCAGCTCCCAGGGGATCTACAATGAGCAGTTCTTC,CASSSQGIYNEQFF,.,TRBV5-1,few,TRBJ2-1
TGTGCCAGCAGCTTAGCTAGCGGGGGGGCCGTTAATGAGCAGTTCTTC,CASSLASGGAVNEQFF,TRBD2,TRBV7-8,.,TRBJ2-1
TGTGCCATCAGTGGGGAAATGGGACGGGCGAGCACAGATACGCAGTATTTT,CAISGEMGRASTDTQYF,.,TRBV10-3,.,TRBJ2-3
TGTGCCAGCAGCCAAACAGGGGGCAATGGCTACGAGCAGTACTTC,CASSQTGGNGYEQYF,TRBD1,TRBV9,.,TRBJ2-7
TGTGCCAGCAGCTACCAGGGGGACACAGATACGCAGTATTTT,CASSYQGDTDTQYF,TRBD1,TRBV5-6,many,TRBJ2-3
TGCGCCAGCAGCCAAGTCGGTGATTTGGACTACGAGCAGTACTTC,CASSQVGDLDYEQYF,.,TRBV4-1,few,TRBJ2-7
TGTGCCAGCAGTGGATACGCCGGGAACAAAATTATCTATGGCTACACCTTC,CASSGYAGNKIIYGYTF,.,TRBV12-3/TRBV12-4,.,TRBJ1-2
TGTGCCAGAAATAAAATCGGGGGGGTAACTGAAGCTTTCTTT,CARNKIGGVTEAFF,.,TRBV6-1,few,TRBJ1-1
TGCGCCAGCAGCTTGGCACACACCGGGGAGCTGTTTTTT,CASSLAHTGELFF,.,TRBV5-1,few,TRBJ2-2
TGTGCCAGCAGCCCAAGCGGGGGGGCCTGGGAGGAGCAGTTCTTC,CASSPSGGAWEEQFF,TRBD2,TRBV7-2,few,TRBJ2-1
TGCGCCAGCTGCCGGGACAGGGAAGCGGCTACGCAGTATTTT,CASCRDREAATQYF,TRBD1,TRBV5-1,many,TRBJ2-3
TGCGCCAGCAGCCCCCCGGTTCTGGAGACCCAGTACTTC,CASSPPVLETQYF,.,TRBV4-1,few,TRBJ2-5
TGTGCCAGCAGCTTAGGGGGGTTCCACGAGCAGTACTTC,CASSLGGFHEQYF,.,TRBV7-2,.,TRBJ2-7
TGCGCCAGCAGCTTGACACTTTTGGCTGGGGCCAACGTCCTGACTTTC,CASSLTLLAGANVLTF,.,TRBV5-1,few,TRBJ2-6
TGCAGTGCCGGGACAGGGGGATTTCTCTATAATTCACCCCTCCACTTT,CSAGTGGFLYNSPLHF,TRBD1,TRBV20-1,few,TRBJ1-6
TGTGCCAGCAGCCCTTTAGCGGGTTCTGATGAGCAGTTCTTC,CASSPLAGSDEQFF,TRBD2,TRBV7-3,few,TRBJ2-1
TGTGCCAGCAGCATTAACAGGGTGAACACTGAAGCTTTCTTT,CASSINRVNTEAFF,.,TRBV7-2,.,TRBJ1-1
TGTGCCAGCAGCTTTGGGGGCGGGGGGCCGCCAACGGGGCAGTTCTTC,CASSFGGGGPPTGQFF,TRBD2,TRBV7-2,few,TRBJ2-1
TGCGCCAGCAGCTTGGTGGGGGGAACTAACTATGGCTACACCTTC,CASSLVGGTNYGYTF,.,TRBV5-1,many,TRBJ1-2
TGTGCCAGCAGCCAAGATATAGGGAAGGGTACCGGGGAGCTGTTTTTT,CASSQDIGKGTGELFF,.,TRBV4-2,.,TRBJ2-2
TGTGCCTGCCGGGACAGCGCGAACTATGGCTACACCTTC,CACRDSANYGYTF,TRBD1,TRBV28,few,TRBJ1-2
TGTGCCAGCAGCCAGGGAGGGCCCAGGAACGGGGAGCTGTTTTTT,CASSQGGPRNGELFF,TRBD2,TRBV3-1,few,TRBJ2-2
TGTGCCAGCAGCCAGTCGGACAGGAAGGCTTTCTTT,CASSQSDRKAFF,TRBD1,TRBV3-1,.,TRBJ1-1
TGCAGTGCTGAGACAGGGTTTTCGAACACCGGGGAGCTGTTTTTT,CSAETGFSNTGELFF,TRBD1,TRBV20-1,once,TRBJ2-2
TGTGCCAGCAGCCCCGACACTAGCGTCTCGCAGTATTTT,CASSPDTSVSQYF,TRBD2,TRBV11-2,few,TRBJ2-3
TGCAGCGTTGAAGGGGCAGGACATAGGGAGACCCAGTACTTC,CSVEGAGHRETQYF,.,TRBV29-1,few,TRBJ2-5
TGTGCCAGCAGCTTTGGACTTTCCATGAGCTCCTATAATTCACCCCTCCACTTT,CASSFGLSMSSYNSPLHF,.,TRBV7-9,many,TRBJ1-6
TGTGCCAGCAGCCAAGGACTAGCGGGGGGGTACGAGCAGTACTTC,CASSQGLAGGYEQYF,TRBD2,TRBV4-2,many,TRBJ2-7
TGCGCCAGCAGCTTCGAGGGACTGGGCCAAGAGACCCAGTACTTC,CASSFEGLGQETQYF,.,TRBV5-1,few,TRBJ2-5
TGCGCCAGCAGCCGTAGTAGGCCTAGCGGGTCCTACGAGCAGTACTTC,CASSRSRPSGSYEQYF,TRBD2,TRBV5-1,many,TRBJ2-7
TGTGCCAGCAGTGCGACTACAGGAGCCTCTCGGTATGGCTACACCTTC,CASSATTGASRYGYTF,.,TRBV25-1,few,TRBJ1-2
TGTGCCAGTCGACAGGGCCCTACCTACGAGCAGTACTTC,CASRQGPTYEQYF,TRBD1,TRBV2,.,TRBJ2-7
TGTGCCACCGCGAATAGGGGATCTAGCACAGATACGCAGTATTTT,CATANRGSSTDTQYF,.,TRBV12-3/TRBV12-4,few,TRBJ2-3
TGCGCCAGCAGCCAGGGGGGGGGAGAGACCCAGTACTTC,CASSQGGGETQYF,TRBD2,TRBV4-3,.,TRBJ2-5
TGCAGCGTTGAAGGGGGGAGGGACACTGAAGCTTTCTTT,CSVEGGRDTEAFF,.,TRBV29-1,.,TRBJ1-1
TGTGCCACCAGCAGACCCCCGGGACTTGAGCAGTTCTTC,CATSRPPGLEQFF,.,TRBV15,few,TRBJ2-1